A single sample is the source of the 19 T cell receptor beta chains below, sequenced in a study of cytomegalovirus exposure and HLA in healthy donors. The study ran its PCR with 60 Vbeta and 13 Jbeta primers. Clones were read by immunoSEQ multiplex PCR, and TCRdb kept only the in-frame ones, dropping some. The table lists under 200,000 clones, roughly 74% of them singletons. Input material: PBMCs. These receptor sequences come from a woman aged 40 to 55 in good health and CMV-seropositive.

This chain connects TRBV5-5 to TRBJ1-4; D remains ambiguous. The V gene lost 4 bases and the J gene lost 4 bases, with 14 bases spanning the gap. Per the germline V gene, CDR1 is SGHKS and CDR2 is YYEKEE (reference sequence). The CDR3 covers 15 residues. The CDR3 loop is CASSPDRSYNEKLFF. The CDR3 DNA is TGTGCCAGCAGCCCAGACCGGAGTTATAATGAAAAACTGTTTTTT.

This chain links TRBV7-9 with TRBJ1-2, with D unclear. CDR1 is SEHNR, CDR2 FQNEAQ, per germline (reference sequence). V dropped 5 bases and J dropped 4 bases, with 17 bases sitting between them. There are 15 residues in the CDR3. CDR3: CASSVDLGDFYGYTF. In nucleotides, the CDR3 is TGTGCCAGCAGCGTAGACCTCGGGGATTTCTATGGCTACACCTTC.

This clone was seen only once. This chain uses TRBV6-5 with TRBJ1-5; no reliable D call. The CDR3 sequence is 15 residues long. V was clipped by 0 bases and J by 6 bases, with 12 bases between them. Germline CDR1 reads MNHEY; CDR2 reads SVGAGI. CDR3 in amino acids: CASSYSQGGGQPQHF. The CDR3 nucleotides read TGTGCCAGCAGTTACTCCCAAGGAGGAGGTCAGCCCCAGCATTTT.

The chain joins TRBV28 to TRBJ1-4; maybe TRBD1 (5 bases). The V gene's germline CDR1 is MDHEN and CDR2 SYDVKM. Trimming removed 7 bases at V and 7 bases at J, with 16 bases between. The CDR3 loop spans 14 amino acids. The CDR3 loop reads CASTPPGQFEKLFF. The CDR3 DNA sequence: TGTGCCAGCACCCCTCCAGGGCAGTTTGAAAAACTGTTTTTT.

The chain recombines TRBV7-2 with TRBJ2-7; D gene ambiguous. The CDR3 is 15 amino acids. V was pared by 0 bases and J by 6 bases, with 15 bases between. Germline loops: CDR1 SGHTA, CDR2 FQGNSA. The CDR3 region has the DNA TGTGCCAGCAGCTTAGCGGGCGTACGAGCCTCCGAGCAGTACTTC. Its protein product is CASSLAGVRASEQYF.

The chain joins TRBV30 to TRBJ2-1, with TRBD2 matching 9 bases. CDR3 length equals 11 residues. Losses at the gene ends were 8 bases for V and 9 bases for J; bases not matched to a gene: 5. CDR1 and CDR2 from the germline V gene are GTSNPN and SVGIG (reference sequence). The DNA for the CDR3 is TGTGCCGTGGCGGGAGGGCTTGAGCAGTTCTTC. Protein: CAVAGGLEQFF.

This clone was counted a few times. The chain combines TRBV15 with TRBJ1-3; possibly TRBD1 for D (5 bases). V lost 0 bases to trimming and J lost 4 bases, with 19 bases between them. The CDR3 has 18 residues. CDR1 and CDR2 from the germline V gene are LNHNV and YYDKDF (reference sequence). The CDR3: CATSRDADWGRAGNTIYF. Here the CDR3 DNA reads TGTGCCACCAGCAGAGATGCCGACTGGGGCAGGGCCGGAAACACCATATATTTT. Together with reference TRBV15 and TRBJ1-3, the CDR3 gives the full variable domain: DAMVIQNPRYQVTQFGKPVTLSCSQTLNHNVMYWYQQKSSQAPKLLFHYYDKDFNNEADTPDNFQSRRPNTSFCFLDIRSPGLGDTAMYLCATSRDADWGRAGNTIYFGEGSWLTVV.

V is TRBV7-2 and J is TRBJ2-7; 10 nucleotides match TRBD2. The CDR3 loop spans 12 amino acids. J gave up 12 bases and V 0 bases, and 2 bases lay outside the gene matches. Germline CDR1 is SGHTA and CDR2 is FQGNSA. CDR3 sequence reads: CASSLASGRLYF. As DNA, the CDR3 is TGTGCCAGCAGCTTAGCTAGCGGGAGGCTGTACTTC.

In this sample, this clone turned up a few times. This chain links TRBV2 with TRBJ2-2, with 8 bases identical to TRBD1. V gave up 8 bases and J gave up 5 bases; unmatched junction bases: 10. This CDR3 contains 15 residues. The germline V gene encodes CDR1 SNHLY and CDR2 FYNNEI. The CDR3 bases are TGTGCCAGCGAGCAGGGGGCCATTCGGACCGGGGAGCTGTTTTTT. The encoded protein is CASEQGAIRTGELFF.

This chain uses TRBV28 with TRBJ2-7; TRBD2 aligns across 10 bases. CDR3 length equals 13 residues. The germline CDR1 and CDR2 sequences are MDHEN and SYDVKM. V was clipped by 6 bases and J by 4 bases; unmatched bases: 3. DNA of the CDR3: TGTGCCAGCAGACGGACTAGCGGTTACGAGCAGTACTTC. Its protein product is CASRRTSGYEQYF.

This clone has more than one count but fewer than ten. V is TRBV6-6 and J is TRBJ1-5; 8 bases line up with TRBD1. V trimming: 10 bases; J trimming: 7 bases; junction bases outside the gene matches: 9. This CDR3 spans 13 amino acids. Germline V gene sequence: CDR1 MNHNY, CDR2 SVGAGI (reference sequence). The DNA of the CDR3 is TGTGCCACATGGACAGGGCGGAGACAGCCCCAGCATTTT. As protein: CATWTGRRQPQHF.

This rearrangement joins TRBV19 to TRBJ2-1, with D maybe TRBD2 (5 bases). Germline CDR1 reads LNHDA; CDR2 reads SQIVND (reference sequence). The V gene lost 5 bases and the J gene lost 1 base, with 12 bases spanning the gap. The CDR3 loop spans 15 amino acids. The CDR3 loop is CASSPLATSYNEQFF. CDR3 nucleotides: TGTGCCAGTAGTCCGTTAGCGACGTCCTACAATGAGCAGTTCTTC.

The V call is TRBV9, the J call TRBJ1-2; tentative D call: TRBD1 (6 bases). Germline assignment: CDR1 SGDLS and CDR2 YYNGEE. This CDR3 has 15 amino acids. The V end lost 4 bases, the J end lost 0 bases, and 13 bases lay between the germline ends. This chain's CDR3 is CASSRETGPNYGYTF. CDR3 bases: TGTGCCAGCAGCAGAGAGACAGGTCCTAACTATGGCTACACCTTC.

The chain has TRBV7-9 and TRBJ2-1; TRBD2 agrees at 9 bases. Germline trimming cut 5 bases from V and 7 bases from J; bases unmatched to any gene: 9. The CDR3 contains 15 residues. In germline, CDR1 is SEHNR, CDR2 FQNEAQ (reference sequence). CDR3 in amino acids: CASSLGAGGINEQFF. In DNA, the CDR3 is TGTGCCAGCAGCCTCGGGGCGGGAGGGATTAATGAGCAGTTCTTC.

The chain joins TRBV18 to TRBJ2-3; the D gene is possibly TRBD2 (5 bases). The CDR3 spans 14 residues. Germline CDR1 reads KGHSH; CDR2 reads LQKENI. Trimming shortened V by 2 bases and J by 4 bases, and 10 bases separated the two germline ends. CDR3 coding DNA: TGTGCCAGCTCACCAAGAGGGTCCGCAGATACGCAGTATTTT. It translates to CASSPRGSADTQYF.

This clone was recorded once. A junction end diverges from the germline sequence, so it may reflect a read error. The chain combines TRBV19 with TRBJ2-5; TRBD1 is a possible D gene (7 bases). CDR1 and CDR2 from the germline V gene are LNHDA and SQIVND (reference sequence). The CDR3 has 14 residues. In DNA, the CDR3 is TGTGCCAGTAGCCCAGGGGGGTCGGTGGAGATCCAGTACTTC. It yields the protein CASSPGGSVEIQYF. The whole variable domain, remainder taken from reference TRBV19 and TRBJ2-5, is DGGITQSPKYLFRKEGQNVTLSCEQNLNHDAMYWYRQDPGQGLRLIYYSQIVNDFQKGDIAEGYSVSREKKESFPLTVTSAQKNPTAFYLCASSPGGSVEIQYFGPGTRLLVL.

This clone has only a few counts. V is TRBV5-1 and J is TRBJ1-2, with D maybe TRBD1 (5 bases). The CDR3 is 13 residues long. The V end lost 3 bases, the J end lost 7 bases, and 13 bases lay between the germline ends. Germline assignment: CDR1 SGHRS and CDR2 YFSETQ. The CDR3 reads CASSSGRDRGYTF. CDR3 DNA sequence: TGCGCCAGCAGCTCAGGGAGGGATCGTGGCTACACCTTC.

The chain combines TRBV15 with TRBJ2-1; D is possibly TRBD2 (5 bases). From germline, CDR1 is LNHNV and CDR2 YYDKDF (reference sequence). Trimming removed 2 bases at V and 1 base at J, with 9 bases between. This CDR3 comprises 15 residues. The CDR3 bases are TGTGCCACCAGCAGAATGCTAGCTTCCTACAATGAGCAGTTCTTC. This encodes CATSRMLASYNEQFF.

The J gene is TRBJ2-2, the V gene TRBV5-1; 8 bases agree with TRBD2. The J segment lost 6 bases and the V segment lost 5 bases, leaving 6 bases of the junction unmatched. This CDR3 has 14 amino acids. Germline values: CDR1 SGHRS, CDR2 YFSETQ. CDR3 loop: CASRPGLGSGELFF. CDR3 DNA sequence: TGCGCCAGCAGGCCGGGACTAGGGTCCGGGGAGCTGTTTTTT.